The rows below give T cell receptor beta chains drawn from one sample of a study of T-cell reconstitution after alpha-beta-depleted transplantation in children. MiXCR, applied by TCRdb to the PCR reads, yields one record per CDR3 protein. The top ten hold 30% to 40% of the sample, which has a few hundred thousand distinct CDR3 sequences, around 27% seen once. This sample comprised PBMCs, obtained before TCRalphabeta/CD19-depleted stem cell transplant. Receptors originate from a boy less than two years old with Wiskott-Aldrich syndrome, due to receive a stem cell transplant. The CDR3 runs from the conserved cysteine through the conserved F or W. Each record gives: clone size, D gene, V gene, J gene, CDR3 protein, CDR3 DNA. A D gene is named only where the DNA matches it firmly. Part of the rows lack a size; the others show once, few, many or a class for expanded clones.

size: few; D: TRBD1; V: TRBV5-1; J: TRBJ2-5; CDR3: CASRPRQGGEETQYF; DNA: TGCGCCAGCAGGCCAAGACAGGGTGGAGAGGAGACCCAGTACTTC
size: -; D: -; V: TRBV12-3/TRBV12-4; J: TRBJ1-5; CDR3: CASSSQTRPQHF; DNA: TGTGCCAGCAGTTCCCAAACGAGGCCCCAGCATTTT
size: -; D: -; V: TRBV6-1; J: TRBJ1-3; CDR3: CATGPYGNTIYF; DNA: TGTGCCACGGGCCCTTATGGAAACACCATATATTTT
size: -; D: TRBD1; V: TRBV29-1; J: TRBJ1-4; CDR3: CSVESVSPGGKLFF; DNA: TGCAGCGTTGAAAGCGTCAGCCCAGGGGGGAAACTGTTTTTT
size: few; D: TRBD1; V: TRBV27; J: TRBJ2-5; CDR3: CASSPTGQEETQYF; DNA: TGTGCCAGCAGTCCTACGGGACAGGAAGAGACCCAGTACTTC
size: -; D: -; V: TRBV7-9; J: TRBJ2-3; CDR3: CASSLTGPRGTDTQYF; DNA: TGTGCCAGCAGCTTGACAGGCCCTAGGGGCACAGATACGCAGTATTTT
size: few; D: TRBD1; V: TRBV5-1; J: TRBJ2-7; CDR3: CASSPGTGAGRYEQYF; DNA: TGCGCCAGCAGCCCGGGGACAGGTGCCGGAAGATACGAGCAGTACTTC
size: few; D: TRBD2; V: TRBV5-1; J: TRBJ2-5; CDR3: CASRGPTGLAGDLWETQYF; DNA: TGCGCCAGCAGAGGACCGACGGGACTAGCGGGAGACTTATGGGAGACCCAGTACTTC
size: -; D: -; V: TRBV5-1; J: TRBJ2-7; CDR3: CASSKGLDTLGSYEQYF; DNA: TGCGCCAGCAGCAAGGGACTCGACACTCTGGGCTCCTACGAGCAGTACTTC
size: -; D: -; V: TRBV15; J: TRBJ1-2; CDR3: CATSRGAFYGYTF; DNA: TGTGCCACCAGCAGAGGGGCGTTCTATGGCTACACCTTC
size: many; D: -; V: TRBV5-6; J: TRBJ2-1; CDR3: CASSWQNNNNEQFF; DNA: TGTGCCAGCAGCTGGCAGAATAACAACAATGAGCAGTTCTTC
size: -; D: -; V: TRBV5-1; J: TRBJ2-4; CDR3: CASTQGGVSKNSQYF; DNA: TGCGCCAGCACCCAAGGGGGGGTATCCAAAAACAGTCAGTACTTC
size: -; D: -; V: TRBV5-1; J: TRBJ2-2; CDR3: CASRIGTAGTGELFF; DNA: TGCGCCAGCAGGATAGGGACAGCGGGGACCGGGGAGCTGTTTTTT
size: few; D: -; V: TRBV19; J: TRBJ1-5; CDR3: CASSIDTNRRDQPQHF; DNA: TGTGCCAGTAGTATAGATACGAACAGGCGGGATCAGCCCCAGCATTTT
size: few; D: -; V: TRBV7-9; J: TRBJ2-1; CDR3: CASSPPNREQFF; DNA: TGTGCCAGCAGCCCCCCAAACCGTGAGCAGTTCTTC
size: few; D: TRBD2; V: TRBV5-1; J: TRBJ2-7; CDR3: CASSWGASGVVDEQYF; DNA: TGCGCCAGCAGCTGGGGGGCTAGCGGGGTGGTTGACGAGCAGTACTTC
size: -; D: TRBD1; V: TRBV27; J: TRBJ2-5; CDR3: CASSLRVSVSGTGTETQYF; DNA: TGTGCCAGCAGTTTAAGAGTTTCCGTTTCCGGGACAGGGACCGAGACCCAGTACTTC
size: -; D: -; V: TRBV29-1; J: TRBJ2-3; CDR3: CSVELLPDTQYF; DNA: TGCAGCGTTGAATTGTTGCCAGATACGCAGTATTTT
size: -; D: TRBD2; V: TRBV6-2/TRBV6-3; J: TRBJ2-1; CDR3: CASSHRGLAGRKGDEQFF; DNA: TGTGCCAGCAGTCACCGCGGACTAGCGGGAAGAAAAGGGGATGAGCAGTTCTTC
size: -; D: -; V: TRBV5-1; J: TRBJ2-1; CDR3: CASSPTVSSYNEQFF; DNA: TGCGCCAGCAGCCCAACCGTGAGCTCCTACAATGAGCAGTTCTTC
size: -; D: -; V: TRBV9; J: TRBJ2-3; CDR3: CASSPWVSTDTQYF; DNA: TGTGCCAGCAGCCCTTGGGTTTCCACAGATACGCAGTATTTT
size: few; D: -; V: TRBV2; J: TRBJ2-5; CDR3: CASSEGRETQYF; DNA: TGTGCCAGCAGTGAGGGGCGGGAGACCCAGTACTTC
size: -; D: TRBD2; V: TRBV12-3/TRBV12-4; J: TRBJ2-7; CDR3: CASTRSGTSYEQYF; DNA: TGTGCCAGCACCCGTAGCGGGACTTCCTACGAGCAGTACTTC
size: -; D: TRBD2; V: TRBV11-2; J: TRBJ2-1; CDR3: CASSLRTRFGEQFF; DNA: TGTGCCAGCAGCCTTCGGACTAGATTCGGTGAGCAGTTCTTC
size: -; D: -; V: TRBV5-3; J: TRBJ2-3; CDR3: CARSLAGASDTQYF; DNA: TGTGCCAGAAGCTTGGCCGGAGCTAGTGACACGCAGTATTTT
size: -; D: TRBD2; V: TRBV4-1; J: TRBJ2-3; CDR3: CASSHIAGGTDTQYF; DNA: TGCGCCAGCAGCCATATAGCGGGAGGCACAGATACGCAGTATTTT
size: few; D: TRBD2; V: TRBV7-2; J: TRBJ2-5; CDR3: CASSFTSGRETQYF; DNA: TGTGCCAGCAGCTTTACTAGCGGGAGGGAGACCCAGTACTTC
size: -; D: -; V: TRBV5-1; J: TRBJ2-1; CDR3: CASSGGVGGNNEQFF; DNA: TGCGCCAGCAGTGGGGGCGTGGGAGGGAACAATGAGCAGTTCTTC
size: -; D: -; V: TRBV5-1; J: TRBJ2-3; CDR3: CASSLFAGTTDTQYF; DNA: TGCGCCAGCAGCTTGTTCGCAGGAACTACAGATACGCAGTATTTT
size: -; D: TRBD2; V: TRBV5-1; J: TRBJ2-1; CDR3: CASSFWVAGEHNEQFF; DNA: TGCGCCAGCAGCTTCTGGGTAGCGGGAGAACACAATGAGCAGTTCTTC
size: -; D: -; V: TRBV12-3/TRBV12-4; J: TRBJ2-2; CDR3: CASRNTYQLFF; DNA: TGTGCCAGCAGAAATACCTATCAGCTGTTTTTT